Presented here are 9 T cell receptor beta chains from one specimen sequenced in a study of blood T cells in healthy people across ages. Using a J-beta primer mix together with a sample-barcoded 5' primer, a second PCR was run for about 7 to 12 cycles. A single record per CDR3 protein comes from TCRdb applying MiXCR to the 5' RACE reads. The sample lists 1,500,000 or so distinct CDR3 sequences, less than 45% occurring once. Sequenced: blood. Receptors originate from a woman younger than 30 in good health.

The rearrangement joins TRBV20-1 to TRBJ2-7; D gene unclear. V gave up 5 bases and J gave up 10 bases, with 39 bases separating them. Germline V gives CDR1 DFQATT, CDR2 SNEGSKA (reference sequence). The CDR3 totals 19 residues. The CDR3 reads CSASTFPPATGLPREVQYF. In DNA form, the CDR3 reads TGCAGTGCTTCCACATTCCCCCCCGCGACCGGCCTTCCAAGAGAAGTCCAGTACTTC.

The chain employs TRBV2 and TRBJ1-2; the D gene is possibly TRBD1 (5 bases). V was trimmed by 4 bases and J by 4 bases, leaving 7 bases between them. Germline V gene lookup returns CDR1 SNHLY and CDR2 FYNNEI. The CDR3 has 12 residues. The CDR3 protein is CASSGQPYGYTF. The CDR3 nucleotides read TGTGCCAGCAGTGGACAGCCCTATGGCTACACCTTC.

This clonotype was seen more than once but under ten times. The rearrangement joins TRBV28 to TRBJ1-5, with TRBD1 as a possible D gene (5 bases). The CDR3 covers 15 residues. V was clipped by 6 bases and J by 0 bases, with 12 bases between them. The V gene's germline CDR1 is MDHEN and CDR2 SYDVKM. CDR3 coding DNA: TGTGCCAGCAGAACTGGGGGGGTTAGCAATCAGCCCCAGCATTTT. Translated: CASRTGGVSNQPQHF.

The chain joins TRBV12-3 or TRBV12-4 to TRBJ2-1; 14 nucleotides align to TRBD2. V was clipped by 6 bases and J by 0 bases; unmatched bases: 7. The CDR3 is 18 residues long. DNA for the CDR3: TGTGCCAGCAGGGGGGGACTAGCGGGGGAGAGCTCCTACAATGAGCAGTTCTTC. It codes for CASRGGLAGESSYNEQFF.

This clonotype was detected a few times. This chain links TRBV6-6 with TRBJ1-2; the D gene is possibly TRBD1 (5 bases). The CDR3 is 12 residues long. Germline CDR1 is MNHNY and CDR2 is SVGAGI (reference sequence). V was pared by 7 bases and J by 7 bases, with 13 bases between. CDR3 coding DNA: TGTGCCAGCACCGGCAGGGACGGTGGCTACACCTTC. This translates into CASTGRDGGYTF.

Only a few counts were recorded for this clonotype. V and J are TRBV12-3 or TRBV12-4 and TRBJ2-1, with 8 bases lining up with TRBD2. The CDR3 runs to 15 residues. J was trimmed by 9 bases and V by 7 bases; bases with no gene match: 14. In nucleotides, the CDR3 is TGTGCCAGCACGCCTGCCGGGGGGGCGTCAAGTGAGCAGTTCTTC. This gives the protein CASTPAGGASSEQFF.

V is TRBV20-1 and J is TRBJ1-5; the D is unclear. Germline V lookup: CDR1 DFQATT, CDR2 SNEGSKA (reference sequence). The CDR3 spans 13 residues. Trimming shortened V by 5 bases and J by 4 bases, and 12 bases separated the two germline ends. The CDR3 here is CSAVPEQNQPQHF. The DNA for the CDR3 is TGCAGTGCTGTACCTGAGCAGAATCAGCCCCAGCATTTT.

The rearrangement joins TRBV9 to TRBJ2-3, with D uncertain. With 0 bases removed from V and 8 bases from J, the gap between germline ends came to 10 bases. CDR3 size: 13 residues. Germline CDR1 reads SGDLS; CDR2 reads YYNGEE. DNA for the CDR3: TGTGCCAGCAGCGTAGGGCAGAAAGGTACGCAGTATTTT. Translation: CASSVGQKGTQYF.

The chain is built from TRBV29-1 and TRBJ2-7; D remains ambiguous. Trimming removed 4 bases at V and 2 bases at J, with 12 bases between. This CDR3 comprises 13 residues. The germline V gene encodes CDR1 SQVTM and CDR2 ANQGSEA. CDR3 coding DNA: TGCAGCGTTGTAATAGTAGGGACCTACGAGCAGTACTTC. Encoded protein: CSVVIVGTYEQYF.